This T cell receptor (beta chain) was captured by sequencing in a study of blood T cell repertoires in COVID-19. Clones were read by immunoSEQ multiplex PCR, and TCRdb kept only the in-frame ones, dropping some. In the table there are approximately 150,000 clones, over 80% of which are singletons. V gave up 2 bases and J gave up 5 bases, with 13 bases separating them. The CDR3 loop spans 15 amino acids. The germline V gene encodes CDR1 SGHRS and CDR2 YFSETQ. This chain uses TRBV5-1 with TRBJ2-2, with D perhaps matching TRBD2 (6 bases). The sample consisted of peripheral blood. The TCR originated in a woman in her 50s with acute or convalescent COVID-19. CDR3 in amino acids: CASSFSGLGTGELFF. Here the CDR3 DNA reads TGCGCCAGCAGCTTTAGCGGTTTGGGGACCGGGGAGCTGTTTTTT.